This T cell receptor (beta chain) comes out of a study of blood T cells in healthy people across ages. Between the trimmed V and J ends, which lost 3 bases and 6 bases, there was a span of 12 bases. This CDR3 contains 13 residues. CDR1 and CDR2 from the germline V gene are SGHDN and FVKESK. In its sample, this clonotype was seen a few times. Extracted total RNA amounted to at least 5.5 micrograms for each sample. A second PCR, run for 7 to 11 cycles, used a sample-barcoded 5' primer plus a J-beta primer mix. Via MiXCR, TCRdb re-called the 5' RACE reads, giving one row per CDR3 protein. The sample comprises around 800,000 distinct CDR3 sequences, roughly 53% of which are singletons, and approximately 40% rests with the top ten.

This receptor was identified in an older man in good health. Sequencing input: blood. This chain links TRBV14 with TRBJ2-7, with D perhaps TRBD1 (5 bases). The CDR3 region has the DNA TGTGCCAGCAGCCACAGGGTGTCCCGCGAGCAGTACTTC. It translates to CASSHRVSREQYF.